This TCR beta chain was captured by sequencing in a study of spatial heterogeneity in lung cancer. The study's findings and limits: Nonsynonymous mutations, ubiquitous and regional, were tracked respectively by counts of ubiquitous and regional expanded TCRs. For expanded intratumoral alpha and beta TCRs, counts tracked tumor mutation counts.

There are a few counts of this clonotype. As yet, its antigen is unknown. Time point meaning: sample taken at primary tumor resection. More than 70 TRACERx patients with early, untreated non-small cell lung cancer donated samples. In each case, whole RNA from tumor, nontumor lung or frozen PBMC was sequenced unsorted. The V segment lost 3 bases and the J segment 2 bases; nucleotides outside the gene matches: 10. The CDR3 has 16 amino acids. Germline V gives CDR1 MDHEN, CDR2 SYDVKM. All TCR cDNA molecules were individually tagged with a unique molecular identifier. TCRdb independently ran MiXCR on the 5' RACE reads; one entry per CDR3 protein. The table lists approximately 3,300 distinct CDR3 sequences, roughly 3% of them singletons, with about 15% in the top ten.

This rearrangement joins TRBV28 to TRBJ2-7; TRBD1 matches 7 bases. This receptor was taken from a male donor with early-stage non-small cell lung cancer. The starting material was lung tumor tissue, obtained at surgery. CDR3 nucleotide sequence: TGTGCCAGCAGTTTTTCCAGTGAGACAGGGACCTACGAGCAGTACTTC. Translating gives CASSFSSETGTYEQYF. Full variable domain (rest looked up from reference TRBV28 and TRBJ2-7): DVKVTQSSRYLVKRTGEKVFLECVQDMDHENMFWYRQDPGLGLRLIYFSYDVKMKEKGDIPEGYSVSREKKERFSLILESASTNQTSMYLCASSFSSETGTYEQYFGPGTRLTVT.